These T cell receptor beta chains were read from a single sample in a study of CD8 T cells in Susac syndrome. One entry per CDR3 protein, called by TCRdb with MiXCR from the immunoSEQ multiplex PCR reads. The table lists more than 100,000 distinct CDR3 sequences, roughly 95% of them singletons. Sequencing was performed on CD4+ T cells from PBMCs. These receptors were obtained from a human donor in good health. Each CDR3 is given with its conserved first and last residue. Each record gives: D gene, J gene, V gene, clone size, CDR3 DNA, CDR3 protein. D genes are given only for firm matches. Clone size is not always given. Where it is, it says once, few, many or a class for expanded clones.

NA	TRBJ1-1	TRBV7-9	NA	TGTGCCAGCAGCTTAGACACAGAAGTGGCTTTCTTT	CASSLDTEVAFF
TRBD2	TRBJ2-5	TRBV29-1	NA	TGCAGCGTTGGCCCGACTAGCGGGAGGGTTCGACAAGAGACCCAGTACTTC	CSVGPTSGRVRQETQYF
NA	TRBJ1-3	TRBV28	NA	TGTGCCAGCAGTTTAGCTGGCGGACAACTCTCTGGAAACACCATATATTTT	CASSLAGGQLSGNTIYF
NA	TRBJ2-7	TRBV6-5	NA	TGTGCCAGCAGGGCTCAGGGGGGGAGCTTGTACGAGCAGTACTTC	CASRAQGGSLYEQYF
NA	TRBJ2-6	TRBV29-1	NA	TGCAGCGTCCCCGGGGCAGCCTCTCCTGGGGCCAACGTCCCGACTTTC	CSVPGAASPGANVPTF
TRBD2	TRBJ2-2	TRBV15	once	TGTGCCACCAGAATCCCAGCGGGAGTTCCCGGGGAGCTGTTTTTT	CATRIPAGVPGELFF
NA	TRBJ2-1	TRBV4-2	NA	TGTGCCAGCAGCCAAGATCGGGTCTCCTACAATGAGCAGTTCTTC	CASSQDRVSYNEQFF
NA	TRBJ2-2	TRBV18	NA	TGTGCCAGCTCACCACCAGGGACCGGGGAGCTGTTTTTT	CASSPPGTGELFF
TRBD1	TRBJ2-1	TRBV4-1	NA	TGCGCCAGCAGCCAACCCCAGGACAGGGTAAAGCAGTTCTTC	CASSQPQDRVKQFF
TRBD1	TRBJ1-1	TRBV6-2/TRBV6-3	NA	TGTGCCAGCAGTTACTCGAACGCAGGGGGCAGGACTGAAGCTTTCTTT	CASSYSNAGGRTEAFF
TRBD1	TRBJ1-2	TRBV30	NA	TGTGCCTGGACCGCGACAGGGACCGGCTACACCTTC	CAWTATGTGYTF
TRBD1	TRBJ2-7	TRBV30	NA	TGTGCCTGGAGTGTAAATACAGGGGACCAGTACTTC	CAWSVNTGDQYF
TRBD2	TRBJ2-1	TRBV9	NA	TGTGCCAGCAGCGTAGTATATCTAGCGGGATTCAATGAGCAGTTCTTC	CASSVVYLAGFNEQFF
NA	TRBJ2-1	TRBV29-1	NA	TGCAGCGCAGGCCGGGACGGACTAGAGCAGTTCTTC	CSAGRDGLEQFF
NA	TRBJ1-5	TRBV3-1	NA	TGTGCCAGCAGCCCGAGACAGATCCATCAGCCCCAGCATTTT	CASSPRQIHQPQHF
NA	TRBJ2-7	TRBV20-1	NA	TGCAGTGCCCCCTTGAGCGGATCTTACGAGCAGTACTTC	CSAPLSGSYEQYF
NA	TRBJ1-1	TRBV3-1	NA	TGTGCCAGCAGCCAATCCTCCACTGAAGCTTTCTTT	CASSQSSTEAFF
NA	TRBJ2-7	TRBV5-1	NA	TGCGCCAGCAGCTTCTCTAGCGCCGGAGGTTACGAGCAGTACTTC	CASSFSSAGGYEQYF
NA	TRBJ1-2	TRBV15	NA	TGTGCCACCAGCCTTACCGGGGGTCCCTCCTATGGCTACACCTTC	CATSLTGGPSYGYTF
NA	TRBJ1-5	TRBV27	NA	TGTGCCAGCAGAATGGGACAAAATAGCAATCAGCCCCAGCATTTT	CASRMGQNSNQPQHF
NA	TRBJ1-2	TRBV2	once	TGTGCCAGCAGGATAACCGACACAAGCTATGGCTACACCTTC	CASRITDTSYGYTF
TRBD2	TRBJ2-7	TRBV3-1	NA	TGTGCCAGCAGCCTGAGCGGGAGGGCAGACGAGCAGTACTTC	CASSLSGRADEQYF
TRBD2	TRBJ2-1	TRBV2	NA	TGTGCCAGCCAGACTAGCGTGAAGTTCTTC	CASQTSVKFF
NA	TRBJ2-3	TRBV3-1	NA	TGTGCCAGCAGCCGATACGCGATTGGGACTAGCACAGATACGCAGTATTTT	CASSRYAIGTSTDTQYF
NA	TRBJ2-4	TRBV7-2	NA	TGTGCCAGCAGCCCCCGGGACCGACCAAACATTCAGTACTTC	CASSPRDRPNIQYF